This record concerns one T cell receptor beta chain sequence. Per the germline V gene, CDR1 is MGHRA and CDR2 is YSYEKL. Germline trimming cut 0 bases from V and 4 bases from J; bases unmatched to any gene: 3. The CDR3 is 15 amino acids. This table comes from immunoSEQ multiplex PCR, and its TCRdb copy is limited to in-frame clones, with some not included. The sample includes about 170,000 clones, roughly nine tenths seen only once; the top ten take 0.95% to 1.5%. The data were taken from a study of blood T cell repertoires in COVID-19. Study as a whole: In each case, the material was cDNA or gDNA derived from T cells, B-cell-depleted T cells, or PBMCs.

Ages ranged from 18 to 89 years, with residence in some 25 US areas. Cohorts were assigned according to the clinical history that participants reported. V gene TRBV4-1 combines with J gene TRBJ1-5; 7 bases match TRBD1. The material sequenced was PBMCs or T cells enriched from blood (not recorded which). This receptor was obtained from a human donor with acute COVID-19. The donor label of this sample is uncertain. The CDR3 DNA sequence: TGCGCCAGCAGCCAAGATGGGACAGTTAATCAGCCCCAGCATTTT. Translated: CASSQDGTVNQPQHF.